This T cell receptor (beta chain) is from a study of memory CD8 T cells in hepatitis C reinfection. Study at large: Chronic HCV followed reinfection in two donors who cleared primary infection. A positive HCV RNA test after two negatives ≥60 days apart defined reinfection. Between 55 and 20 weeks before reinfection detection, pre-reinfection samples were drawn.

Time point in this sample: pre-reinfection, 55 to 20 weeks before reinfection detection. TCR sequencing was done directly ex vivo on sorted cells, without expansion in vitro. Donors were people who inject drugs in the Montreal HEPCO cohort. Germline CDR1 MNHEY, CDR2 SVGAGI. This CDR3 has 15 amino acids. V was pared by 6 bases and J by 0 bases, with 1 base of the junction left unmatched. Produced via immunoSEQ multiplex PCR; TCRdb's table is partial and in-frame only. There are around 6,000 clones in the sample; roughly nine tenths occur only once, and about 20% lies in the top ten. This TCR was recovered from a man aged 50 to 60 with hepatitis C virus infection. The chain recombines TRBV6-5 with TRBJ2-2; TRBD2 agrees at 10 bases. Material for sequencing was naive CD8+ T cells sorted from blood. The CDR3 is CASSLAGANTGELFF. As DNA, the CDR3 is TGTGCCAGCAGCCTAGCGGGAGCGAACACCGGGGAGCTGTTTTTT.